This is a list of T cell receptor beta chains from one sample in a study of T cells after somatic rescue of genetic block. Here immunoSEQ multiplex PCR was the method, and the copy in TCRdb shows in-frame clones only, minus some. The table has 65,000 to 70,000 clones, about 90% seen once. The sequenced material came from peripheral blood mononuclear cells (PBMCs). The receptors originated from a man aged 40-49 years. The CDR3 runs from the conserved cysteine through the conserved F or W. Part of the rows lack a size; the others show once, few, many or a class for expanded clones.

V gene	J gene	clone size	CDR3 protein
TRBV19	TRBJ2-7	NA	CASRTSGSYEQYF
TRBV7-8	TRBJ1-5	NA	CASSLVSWQPQHF
TRBV15	TRBJ2-4	NA	CATSRDRGSIDIQYF
TRBV19	TRBJ1-2	NA	CASSMTGFNYGYTF
TRBV27	TRBJ1-5	NA	CASSFQGNQPQHF
TRBV6-1	TRBJ2-1	once	CASSESGELDNEQFF
TRBV7-2	TRBJ2-1	NA	CASSFTPGQGRNEQFF
TRBV9	TRBJ2-1	NA	CASSAPGTRVYNEQFF
TRBV18	TRBJ1-4	NA	CASSLVRTGDNEKLFF
TRBV28	TRBJ2-7	NA	CASRGDSAGEGEQYF
TRBV18	TRBJ2-3	NA	CASSPQQQAQTDTQYF
TRBV4-1	TRBJ2-4	once	CASSRGTAGQNIQYF
TRBV2	TRBJ2-3	few	CASSGGLVDTQYF
TRBV6-1	TRBJ2-3	NA	CASRPGGTDTQYF
TRBV19	TRBJ2-5	NA	CASSIGVRGGEETQYF
TRBV30	TRBJ1-2	NA	CASGQYGYTF
TRBV28	TRBJ1-2	NA	CASSLYGVDGYTF
TRBV11-2	TRBJ1-2	few	CASSFNYGYTF
TRBV11-3	TRBJ2-7	NA	CASSSWRTGNEQYF
TRBV11-2	TRBJ1-2	NA	CASSPGQLGYGYTF
TRBV14	TRBJ2-7	NA	CASSVLVSPYEQYF
TRBV4-1	TRBJ1-2	once	CASSRGAQGEGYTF
TRBV2	TRBJ2-5	NA	CASSESLAGVETQYF
TRBV4-3	TRBJ2-6	once	CASSQAGTGANVLTF
TRBV9	TRBJ2-5	NA	CASSEMGEWQETQYF
TRBV6-6	TRBJ2-6	NA	CASRSQGTGANVLTF
TRBV11-3	TRBJ2-3	NA	CASSLAPDTQYF
TRBV15	TRBJ2-2	NA	CATSRTGGELFF